Given below is one TCR beta chain in context. Its antigen is unknown. The assay was immunoSEQ multiplex PCR, and TCRdb's table has in-frame clones only and misses some. The sample includes more than 95,000 clones, approximately 90% of them seen just once. This sample was taken from a study of graft-versus-host responses after intestinal transplantation. Germline V gives CDR1 MNHEY, CDR2 SMNVEV (reference sequence). J lost 5 bases, V lost 2 bases, and 4 bases had no gene match. This CDR3 has 15 amino acids. This chain uses TRBV27 with TRBJ2-7; 12 positions match TRBD2. The material sequenced was unstimulated CD4+ T cells sorted from spleen or lymph node cells, taken before intestinal transplant. The clonotype was recovered from a human donor who received an intestinal transplant. CDR3 sequence (DNA): TGTGCCAGCAGTTTAACTAGCGGGGGGTTCCACGAGCAGTACTTC. This encodes CASSLTSGGFHEQYF.